Shown below are 17 T cell receptor beta chains from a single sample sequenced in a study of cytomegalovirus exposure and HLA in healthy donors. PCR used 60 Vbeta primers and 13 Jbeta primers. The method was immunoSEQ multiplex PCR; TCRdb's version includes in-frame clones alone and lacks a portion of them. The profile shows 150,000 to 200,000 clones, 75% of them singletons. Sequences were obtained from PBMCs. Receptors originate from a woman aged 50 to 65 in good health and CMV-seropositive.

Points on this clone: Other DNA sequences of this sample code for an identical CDR3. The chain recombines TRBV7-8 with TRBJ1-6; D is uncertain. The V gene's germline CDR1 is SGHVS and CDR2 FQNEAQ. Trimming removed 1 base at V and 6 bases at J, with 7 bases between. This CDR3 is 14 amino acids long. CDR3 loop: CASSLGAGNSPLHF. In DNA, the CDR3 is TGTGCCAGCAGCTTAGGGGCAGGTAATTCACCCCTCCACTTT.

V usage is TRBV19 and J usage is TRBJ1-1; TRBD1 agrees at 8 bases. With 1 base clipped from V and 0 bases from J, the junction kept 4 bases outside the gene matches. The germline CDR1 and CDR2 sequences are LNHDA and SQIVND (reference sequence). The CDR3 consists of 16 residues. CDR3 in amino acids: CASSIGTGRMNTEAFF. The CDR3 DNA is TGTGCCAGTAGTATAGGGACAGGGCGCATGAACACTGAAGCTTTCTTT.

In this sample, this clone turned up a few times. This chain uses TRBV4-3 with TRBJ1-3; D possibly corresponds to TRBD1 (5 bases). CDR1 is LGHNA and CDR2 is YSLEER in the germline V gene. With 4 bases removed from V and 0 bases from J, the gap between germline ends came to 10 bases. The CDR3 length is 15 residues. The CDR3 loop is CASSLSDTSGNTIYF. The CDR3 coding sequence is TGCGCCAGCAGCCTATCGGACACCTCTGGAAACACCATATATTTT.

This rearrangement joins TRBV11-2 to TRBJ2-3; D remains ambiguous. This CDR3 comprises 14 residues. CDR1 is SGHAT, CDR2 FQNNGV, per germline. Between the trimmed V and J ends, which lost 7 bases and 1 base, there was a span of 12 bases. This CDR3 reads CASKAALGTDTQYF. The CDR3 DNA follows: TGTGCCAGCAAGGCGGCCTTGGGCACAGATACGCAGTATTTT.

The chain combines TRBV6-6 with TRBJ1-2; D perhaps matches TRBD1 (6 bases). Germline assignment: CDR1 MNHNY and CDR2 SVGAGI (reference sequence). The CDR3 spans 12 residues. V dropped 4 bases and J dropped 6 bases, with 9 bases sitting between them. The CDR3 sequence is CASSSGDHGYTF. The DNA for the CDR3 is TGTGCCAGCAGTTCAGGGGACCATGGCTACACCTTC.

The chain recombines TRBV7-9 with TRBJ1-1; D gene ambiguous. Germline loops: CDR1 SEHNR, CDR2 FQNEAQ (reference sequence). V was trimmed by 4 bases and J by 2 bases, leaving 11 bases between them. The CDR3 has 14 amino acids. CDR3: CASSSAGRNTEAFF. The CDR3 DNA reads as TGTGCCAGCAGCTCAGCTGGCCGAAACACTGAAGCTTTCTTT.

This clone was seen only once. The V gene is TRBV7-9, the J gene TRBJ1-5, with 7 bases that match TRBD1. The CDR3 runs to 13 residues. Germline assignment: CDR1 SEHNR and CDR2 FQNEAQ (reference sequence). J was trimmed by 2 bases and V by 6 bases; bases with no gene match: 1. CDR3 sequence reads: CASSGQGNQPQHF. Written as DNA, the CDR3 is TGTGCCAGCAGTGGACAGGGCAATCAGCCCCAGCATTTT.

The chain links TRBV7-2 to TRBJ2-3; possibly TRBD1 for D (5 bases). The germline V gene encodes CDR1 SGHTA and CDR2 FQGNSA. V was cut by 3 bases and J by 3 bases, with 7 bases left in between. CDR3 length: 13 residues. The CDR3 reads CASSFRVTDTQYF. The CDR3 DNA follows: TGTGCCAGCAGCTTCAGGGTGACAGATACGCAGTATTTT. Combining the CDR3 with reference TRBV7-2 and TRBJ2-3 gives the whole variable domain GAGVSQSPSNKVTEKGKDVELRCDPISGHTALYWYRQSLGQGLEFLIYFQGNSAPDKSGLPSDRFSAERTGGSVSTLTIQRTQQEDSAVYLCASSFRVTDTQYFGPGTRLTVL.

V is TRBV30 and J is TRBJ1-4, with D possibly TRBD1 on 5 matching bases. CDR3 length: 12 amino acids. Germline V gene data show CDR1 as GTSNPN and CDR2 as SVGIG (reference sequence). The V end was cut by 0 bases, the J end by 8 bases, with 7 bases between. This chain's CDR3 is CAWSVKGEKLFF. In DNA form, the CDR3 reads TGTGCCTGGAGTGTAAAGGGGGAAAAACTGTTTTTT.

The chain couples TRBV18 to TRBJ1-4; D is unclear. V was clipped by 3 bases and J by 7 bases, with 9 bases between them. Germline CDR1 reads KGHSH; CDR2 reads LQKENI. This CDR3 is 13 amino acids long. The CDR3 loop is CASSPFEGEKLFF. The CDR3 nucleotides read TGTGCCAGCTCACCGTTCGAGGGTGAAAAACTGTTTTTT.

The J gene is TRBJ2-2, the V gene TRBV9; a possible D gene is TRBD1 (6 bases). Germline V gene sequence: CDR1 SGDLS, CDR2 YYNGEE. V was clipped by 6 bases and J by 7 bases, with 10 bases between them. This CDR3 is built from 12 residues. The CDR3 coding sequence is TGTGCCAGCATGGGGGCCGGCGGGGAGCTGTTTTTT. It translates to CASMGAGGELFF.

This clone has more than one count but fewer than ten. V is TRBV19 and J is TRBJ2-1; 9 bases agree with TRBD1. Germline V gene data show CDR1 as LNHDA and CDR2 as SQIVND (reference sequence). The length of the CDR3 is 17 residues. V shed 4 bases and J 4 bases; nucleotides not matched to a gene: 11. The CDR3 is CASSSHPGTGIYNEQFF. DNA of the CDR3: TGTGCCAGTAGTAGTCATCCCGGGACAGGGATTTACAATGAGCAGTTCTTC.

The genes are TRBV7-6 and TRBJ2-7; TRBD1 matches at 9 bases. CDR3 length equals 14 residues. J was trimmed by 4 bases and V by 4 bases; bases with no gene match: 5. Germline loops: CDR1 SGHVS, CDR2 FNYEAQ. The CDR3 region has the DNA TGTGCCAGCAGCTCAGGACAGGGGCTGTACGAGCAGTACTTC. Translation gives CASSSGQGLYEQYF.

The J gene is TRBJ2-3, the V gene TRBV5-4; 7 nucleotides agree with TRBD1. There are 16 residues in the CDR3. Per germline, CDR1 SGHNT and CDR2 YYREEE (reference sequence). V lost 0 bases, J lost 8 bases, and 12 bases stayed unmatched. In DNA form, the CDR3 reads TGTGCCAGCAGCTTGGCAGGGACAGCTACCCGGAGTACGCAGTATTTT. Residues: CASSLAGTATRSTQYF.

The chain joins TRBV9 to TRBJ2-1; TRBD2 matches 10 bases. V was pared by 4 bases and J by 6 bases, with 10 bases of the junction left unmatched. The CDR3 totals 16 residues. Germline V gene data show CDR1 as SGDLS and CDR2 as YYNGEE. The CDR3 nucleotides are TGTGCCAGCAGCCCTGCGGGACTAGCGAACGGCAATGAGCAGTTCTTC. Amino acid sequence: CASSPAGLANGNEQFF.

J is TRBJ2-5 and V is TRBV27; TRBD2 might be the D (6 bases). The germline CDR1 and CDR2 sequences are MNHEY and SMNVEV (reference sequence). V was trimmed by 6 bases and J by 9 bases, leaving 20 bases between them. The CDR3 totals 14 residues. CDR3 amino acids: CASSLMGGYQPQYF. The CDR3 nucleotides read TGTGCCAGCAGCCTTATGGGAGGTTATCAGCCCCAGTACTTC.

The chain has TRBV19 and TRBJ1-5; 7 bases fit TRBD1. Germline lookup yields CDR1 LNHDA and CDR2 SQIVND (reference sequence). This CDR3 has 16 residues. J was trimmed by 0 bases and V by 4 bases; bases with no gene match: 6. The CDR3 sequence is CASSTDQGDSNQPQHF. The CDR3 coding sequence is TGTGCCAGTAGTACAGATCAGGGGGATAGCAATCAGCCCCAGCATTTT.